The T cell receptor beta chain under discussion was sequenced for a study of OX40 agonist ivuxolimab in advanced cancers. Whole-study findings and limits: Dose levels from 0.1 to 3.0 mg/kg saw CD4+ and CD8+ blood T cells expand clonally by week 6. Antigen specificity remained undetermined for the expanded peripheral T cells.

TCRdb's copy holds only in-frame clones and misses some; the assay was immunoSEQ multiplex PCR. This table holds about 77,000 clones, around 83% found once. In the case of this clone: The antigen is undetermined.

Trimming took 6 bases from V and 4 from J, leaving 10 bases between them. Germline loops: CDR1 SGHVS, CDR2 FQNEAQ. CDR3 size: 13 residues. With autoimmune disease history or systemic immunosuppression, patients were excluded. The investigators sampled blood at baseline, at cycle 4 day 1, and at cycle 7 day 1. This TCR was recovered from an adult with an advanced solid tumor such as melanoma, head and neck, liver or kidney cancer. The chain has TRBV7-8 and TRBJ1-3; tentatively, D is TRBD1 (6 bases). The source was CD4+ or CD8+ T cells sorted from blood, collected in a trial of the OX40 agonist ivuxolimab. CDR3 coding DNA: TGTGCCAGCAGACTCGGACAGGGAAACACCATATATTTT. Its protein product is CASRLGQGNTIYF.